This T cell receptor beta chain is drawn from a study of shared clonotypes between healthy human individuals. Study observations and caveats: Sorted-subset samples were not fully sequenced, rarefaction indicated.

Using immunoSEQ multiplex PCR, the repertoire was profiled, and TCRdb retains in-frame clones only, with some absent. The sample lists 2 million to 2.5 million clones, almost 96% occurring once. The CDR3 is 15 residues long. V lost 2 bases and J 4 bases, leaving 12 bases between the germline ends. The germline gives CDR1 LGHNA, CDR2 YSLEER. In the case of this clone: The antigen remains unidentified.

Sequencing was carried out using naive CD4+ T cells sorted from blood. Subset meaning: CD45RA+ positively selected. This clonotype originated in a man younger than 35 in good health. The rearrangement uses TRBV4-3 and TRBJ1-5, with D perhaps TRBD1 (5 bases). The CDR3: CASSQTGGNNQPQHF. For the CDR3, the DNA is TGCGCCAGCAGCCAAACAGGTGGGAATAATCAGCCCCAGCATTTT.